This TCR beta chain derives from a study of early T cells in non-severe SARS-CoV-2 infection. TCRdb fed the 5' RACE reads into MiXCR, producing one record per CDR3 protein. The sample records 90,000 to 120,000 distinct CDR3 sequences, around 10% being singletons. CDR3 length: 11 amino acids. Germline loops: CDR1 LNHNV, CDR2 YYDKDF (reference sequence). V lost 9 bases and J lost 5, with 8 bases in between. This clonotype was observed a handful of times. This chain uses TRBV15 with TRBJ1-5, with unresolved D. The receptor comes from an adult who was a healthcare worker with PCR-confirmed SARS-CoV-2 infection or an uninfected control (not recorded which). Sequencing was carried out using whole blood. CDR3 bases: TGTGCCACGGGCGAAGATCAGCCCCAGCATTTT. Residues: CATGEDQPQHF.